This T cell receptor beta chain emerged from a study of T cell changes during pregnancy in multiple sclerosis. Sequencing was performed with immunoSEQ multiplex PCR; in TCRdb, only in-frame clones are kept and a portion is missing. The sample lists 50,000 to 65,000 clones, approximately 93% occurring once. The source of this sequence is a female donor with multiple sclerosis, enrolled in a pregnancy study. The specimen comprised CD8+ T cells from peripheral blood mononuclear cells, sampled in the second trimester of pregnancy.

The CDR3 loop is CASSWTGYYSYEQYF. The CDR3, as DNA: TGTGCCAGCAGCTGGACAGGGTACTACTCCTACGAGCAGTACTTC. The chain links TRBV27 to TRBJ2-7; 8 bases match TRBD1. J was trimmed by 0 bases and V by 6 bases; bases with no gene match: 7. CDR1 is MNHEY and CDR2 is SMNVEV in the germline V gene (reference sequence). The CDR3 is made up of 15 amino acids.